This is a list of T cell receptor beta chains from one sample in a study of early T cells in non-severe SARS-CoV-2 infection. MiXCR was run by TCRdb on the 5' RACE reads, yielding one entry per CDR3 protein. Among about 43,000 distinct CDR3 sequences listed, around 9.9% were seen once. The sample taken for sequencing was whole blood. These receptors were obtained from an adult who was a healthcare worker with PCR-confirmed SARS-CoV-2 infection or an uninfected control (not recorded which). Each CDR3 is given with its conserved first and last residue. The D gene is left open where the match is weak. Clone size appears in some rows only: once, few, many, or a class for an expanded clone.

J | D | V | size | CDR3 | DNA
TRBJ2-5 | - | TRBV3-2 | - | CASSQVPQEPQETQYF | TGTGCCAGCAGCCAAGTACCACAGGAGCCCCAAGAGACCCAGTACTTC
TRBJ2-7 | - | TRBV6-6 | many | CASIQSGTFISHTYEQYF | TGTGCCAGCATTCAATCCGGGACATTTATTAGTCATACCTACGAGCAGTACTTC
TRBJ2-5 | - | TRBV18 | - | CASSPTNKETQYF | TGTGCCAGCTCACCCACTAACAAAGAGACCCAGTACTTC
TRBJ2-2 | - | TRBV18 | few | CASSPSGSNTGELFF | TGTGCCAGCTCACCTTCCGGGTCGAACACCGGGGAGCTGTTTTTT
TRBJ1-2 | - | TRBV19 | few | CASSIPGHLGYGYTF | TGTGCCAGTAGTATCCCAGGGCATCTAGGCTATGGCTACACCTTC
TRBJ1-2 | TRBD1 | TRBV12-5 | few | CASAPTGGYGYTF | TGTGCTAGTGCCCCAACAGGGGGCTATGGCTACACCTTC
TRBJ2-5 | - | TRBV6-6 | - | CASSSYPGLRQETQYF | TGTGCCAGCAGTTCCTACCCCGGACTGAGACAAGAGACCCAGTACTTC
TRBJ1-3 | - | TRBV12-3/TRBV12-4 | many | CASSLQGRNTIYF | TGTGCCAGCAGTTTGCAGGGGAGAAACACCATATATTTT
TRBJ2-3 | TRBD1 | TRBV7-3 | - | CASSRGQGSSTDTQYF | TGTGCCAGCAGCCGAGGACAGGGGAGCAGCACAGATACGCAGTATTTT
TRBJ2-1 | - | TRBV5-4 | - | CASSPDGLDYNEQFF | TGTGCCAGCAGTCCGGACGGACTTGACTACAATGAGCAGTTCTTC
TRBJ1-5 | - | TRBV5-1 | many | CASSAGSLNQPQHF | TGCGCCAGCAGCGCCGGGTCCCTAAATCAGCCCCAGCATTTT
TRBJ2-1 | TRBD1 | TRBV10-2 | few | CASSLQGNFYNEQFF | TGCGCCAGCAGCCTACAGGGGAACTTCTACAATGAGCAGTTCTTC
TRBJ1-4 | - | TRBV7-2 | - | CASSLSGARGEKLFF | TGTGCCAGCAGCTTATCGGGGGCGCGAGGTGAAAAACTGTTTTTT
TRBJ1-4 | - | TRBV6-1 | - | CASRSGATNEKLFF | TGTGCCAGCAGATCCGGTGCAACTAATGAAAAACTGTTTTTT
TRBJ2-3 | TRBD1 | TRBV24-1 | - | CATVDGTGTDTQYF | TGTGCCACCGTTGATGGGACAGGGACAGATACGCAGTATTTT
TRBJ1-4 | - | TRBV10-2 | - | CASSESAGKLFF | TGCGCCAGCAGTGAGTCGGCCGGGAAACTGTTTTTT
TRBJ2-5 | - | TRBV7-2 | - | CASSLIPQETQYF | TGTGCCAGCAGCTTAATCCCTCAAGAGACCCAGTACTTC
TRBJ2-1 | TRBD1 | TRBV6-2/TRBV6-3 | - | CASSFRDRPYNEQFF | TGTGCCAGCAGTTTCCGGGACAGACCTTACAATGAGCAGTTCTTC
TRBJ1-2 | - | TRBV30 | many | CAWRMGVNYGYTF | TGTGCCTGGAGGATGGGCGTTAACTATGGCTACACCTTC
TRBJ1-1 | TRBD1 | TRBV7-9 | many | CASEGQGLEAFF | TGTGCCAGCGAGGGACAGGGCCTTGAAGCTTTCTTT
TRBJ2-3 | TRBD2 | TRBV7-2 | many | CASSLATLAGGTDTQYF | TGTGCCAGCAGCTTAGCGACACTAGCGGGGGGCACAGATACGCAGTATTTT
TRBJ2-5 | - | TRBV20-1 | many | CSASSSGETQYF | TGCAGTGCTAGCTCCAGCGGCGAGACCCAGTACTTC
TRBJ1-1 | - | TRBV7-9 | many | CASSLYVQGGTEAFF | TGTGCCAGCAGCTTGTACGTACAGGGCGGCACTGAAGCTTTCTTT
TRBJ2-1 | - | TRBV9 | - | CASSTSVYNEQFF | TGTGCCAGCAGCACCTCAGTTTACAATGAGCAGTTCTTC
TRBJ2-7 | - | TRBV4-1 | - | CASSPTEGGRYEQYF | TGCGCCAGCAGCCCGACGGAGGGGGGGCGATACGAGCAGTACTTC
TRBJ1-2 | - | TRBV30 | many | CAWSVVRGGYTF | TGTGCCTGGAGTGTAGTCAGGGGCGGCTACACCTTC
TRBJ2-2 | - | TRBV6-4 | - | CASSERTANTGELFF | TGTGCCAGCAGTGAACGAACGGCGAACACCGGGGAGCTGTTTTTT
TRBJ2-3 | TRBD2 | TRBV9 | few | CASSVIAGPTDTQYF | TGTGCCAGCAGCGTAATAGCGGGGCCCACAGATACGCAGTATTTT
TRBJ2-5 | - | TRBV20-1 | many | CSASHRSQETQYF | TGCAGTGCCTCACACAGGAGTCAAGAGACCCAGTACTTC
TRBJ1-6 | - | TRBV25-1 | few | CASSPVGYNSPLHF | TGTGCCAGCAGCCCTGTGGGGTATAATTCACCCCTCCACTTT
TRBJ2-6 | TRBD1 | TRBV7-8 | many | CASNGQGYSGANVLTF | TGTGCCAGCAATGGACAGGGATACTCTGGGGCCAACGTCCTGACTTTC
TRBJ2-5 | - | TRBV5-1 | few | CASQSLATRETQYF | TGCGCCAGCCAAAGTCTAGCAACCAGAGAGACCCAGTACTTC
TRBJ1-1 | - | TRBV7-2 | - | CASSPQALGDTEAFF | TGTGCCAGCAGCCCCCAAGCCTTAGGGGACACTGAAGCTTTCTTT
TRBJ1-5 | - | TRBV4-3 | - | CASSQGRTQPQHF | TGCGCCAGCAGCCAAGGCAGGACTCAGCCCCAGCATTTT
TRBJ2-7 | TRBD1 | TRBV9 | many | CASSVGTGAYEQYF | TGTGCCAGCAGCGTGGGAACAGGGGCCTACGAGCAGTACTTC
TRBJ1-1 | - | TRBV5-1 | - | CASSFEENTEAFF | TGCGCCAGCAGCTTCGAAGAAAACACTGAAGCTTTCTTT
TRBJ2-7 | - | TRBV5-4 | few | CASSTPRRDPYEQYF | TGTGCCAGCAGCACCCCCCGCAGGGACCCTTACGAGCAGTACTTC
TRBJ1-2 | TRBD1 | TRBV27 | - | CASSLLSQGDGYTF | TGTGCCAGCAGTTTACTGTCACAGGGGGATGGCTACACCTTC
TRBJ1-1 | TRBD1 | TRBV5-6 | many | CASSLETGAFLTPPREAEAFF | TGTGCCAGCAGCTTAGAAACAGGGGCTTTTCTAACACCTCCACGTGAGGCTGAAGCTTTCTTT